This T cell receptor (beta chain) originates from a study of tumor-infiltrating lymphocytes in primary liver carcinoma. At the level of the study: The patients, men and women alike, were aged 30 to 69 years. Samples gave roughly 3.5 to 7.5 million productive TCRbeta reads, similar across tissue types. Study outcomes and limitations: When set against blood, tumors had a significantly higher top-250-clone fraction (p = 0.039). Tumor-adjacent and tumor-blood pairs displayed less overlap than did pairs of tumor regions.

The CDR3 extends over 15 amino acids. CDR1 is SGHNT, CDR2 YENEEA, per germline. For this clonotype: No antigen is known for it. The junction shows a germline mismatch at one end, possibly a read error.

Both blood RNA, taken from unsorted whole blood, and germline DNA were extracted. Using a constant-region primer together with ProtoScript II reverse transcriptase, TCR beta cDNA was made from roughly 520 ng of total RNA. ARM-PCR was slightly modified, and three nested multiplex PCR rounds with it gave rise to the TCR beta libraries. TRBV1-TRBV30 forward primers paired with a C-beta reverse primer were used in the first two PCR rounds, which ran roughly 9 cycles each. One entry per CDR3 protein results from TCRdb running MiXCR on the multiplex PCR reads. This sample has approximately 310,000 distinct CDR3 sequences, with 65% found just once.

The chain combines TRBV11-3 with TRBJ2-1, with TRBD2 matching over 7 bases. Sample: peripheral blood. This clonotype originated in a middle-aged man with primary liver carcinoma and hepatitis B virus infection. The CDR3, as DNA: TGTGCCCGCAGCTTAGGAGGCGGGAGTGACAATGAGCGGTTCTTC. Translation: CARSLGGGSDNERFF.